The sequence of this T cell receptor beta chain was determined in a study of identical twins. This clonotype came up a few times. Its antigen remains unidentified. The study's findings and limits: High-abundance cord blood beta clonotypes had fewer insertions; memory repertoires showed none.

The CDR3 covers 14 residues. The V gene's germline CDR1 is KGHDR and CDR2 SFDVKD. V lost 9 bases, J lost 6 bases, and 17 bases lay in between. TCRdb reprocessed the 5' RACE reads via MiXCR and lists one record per CDR3 protein. The table shows approximately 230,000 distinct CDR3 sequences, with around 15% occurring only once. The donor group consisted entirely of healthy Caucasians. Input material: memory (CD45RO+) T cells sorted from blood. This clonotype originated in a woman under 30 in good health. V gene TRBV24-1 combines with J gene TRBJ2-1, with D perhaps TRBD1 or TRBD2 (5 bases each). The CDR3 sequence is CATARDGVTNEQFF. DNA of the CDR3: TGTGCCACCGCACGGGACGGAGTAACCAATGAGCAGTTCTTC.